This entry lists 15 T cell receptor beta chains sequenced from one sample in a study of lymphopenia after photon versus proton radiotherapy. Sequencing used immunoSEQ multiplex PCR; TCRdb keeps in-frame clones, though not all of them. This sample carries tens of thousands of clones, over 75% of them seen once, and the ten largest clones take about 14%. The sample consisted of peripheral blood, taken from a patient treated with proton-based radiotherapy. The source is a woman in her 70s with pancreatic cancer.

This clone was observed a handful of times. This chain connects TRBV5-1 to TRBJ2-7; D could derive from TRBD1 or TRBD2 (5 bases each). The germline CDR1 and CDR2 sequences are SGHRS and YFSETQ. CDR3 length: 14 residues. V was trimmed by 5 bases and J by 0 bases, leaving 12 bases between them. The CDR3, as DNA: TGCGCCAGCAGAATAGGGACCAGCTCCTACGAGCAGTACTTC. Its protein is CASRIGTSSYEQYF.

The chain links TRBV28 to TRBJ2-1; D may match TRBD1 or TRBD2 (6 bases each). V lost 3 bases to trimming and J lost 5 bases, with 17 bases between them. Germline values: CDR1 MDHEN, CDR2 SYDVKM. This CDR3 is built from 16 residues. The CDR3 DNA is TGTGCCAGCAGTTTTTATGGACAGACTAGGCACAATGAGCAGTTCTTC. This sequence encodes CASSFYGQTRHNEQFF.

This clone was seen a single time. V usage is TRBV6-5 and J usage is TRBJ2-4; 12 positions agree with TRBD1. The V gene's germline CDR1 is MNHEY and CDR2 SVGAGI. The V gene end was trimmed by 2 bases and the J gene end by 7 bases; junction bases not matched to a gene: 6. The CDR3 has 16 residues. The CDR3 DNA reads as TGTGCCAGCAGTTACGGGGGACAGGGGGCATCGAACATTCAGTACTTC. Its protein product is CASSYGGQGASNIQYF.

This sequence joins TRBV29-1 and TRBJ1-2, with 9 bases matching TRBD1. The CDR3 runs 12 residues. Germline V lookup: CDR1 SQVTM, CDR2 ANQGSEA. Trimming removed 7 bases from V and 5 bases from J; junction bases left unmatched: 5. CDR3 bases: TGCAGCGGCGGGGACAGGGAATATGGCTACACCTTC. This translates into CSGGDREYGYTF.

The gene calls are TRBV11-3 and TRBJ1-1, with 7 positions matching TRBD1. The V gene end was trimmed by 5 bases and the J gene end by 1 base; junction bases not matched to a gene: 4. Per germline, CDR1 SGHNT and CDR2 YENEEA. The CDR3 is 14 residues long. The CDR3 spells CASSPGGSNTEAFF. DNA of the CDR3: TGTGCCAGCAGCCCAGGGGGTTCGAACACTGAAGCTTTCTTT.

This clone was seen a single time. V is TRBV18 and J is TRBJ1-5; TRBD1 matches 7 bases. The CDR3 is 17 residues long. Germline trimming cut 3 bases from V and 5 bases from J; bases unmatched to any gene: 13. Germline CDR1 and CDR2: KGHSH and LQKENI. The CDR3 DNA reads as TGTGCCAGCTCACCGTTACATCAGACAGGGTCCGATCAGCCCCAGCATTTT. This sequence encodes CASSPLHQTGSDQPQHF.

This clone was counted a single time. V is TRBV27 and J is TRBJ1-4, with D hard to call. Trimming removed 2 bases from V and 8 bases from J, with 9 bases in between. Germline values: CDR1 MNHEY, CDR2 SMNVEV (reference sequence). The CDR3 covers 13 residues. CDR3 DNA sequence: TGTGCCAGCAGTTTAGTAGAAGGCGAAAAACTGTTTTTT. It specifies CASSLVEGEKLFF.

This clone has a single count. V and J are TRBV11-2 and TRBJ2-4; no clear D gene. This CDR3 contains 13 residues. Germline loops: CDR1 SGHAT, CDR2 FQNNGV. V lost 4 bases to trimming and J lost 6 bases, with 10 bases between them. The CDR3 spells CASSSDHGNIQYF. CDR3 nucleotides: TGTGCCAGCAGCTCGGACCACGGAAACATTCAGTACTTC.

This chain joins TRBV28 and TRBJ2-7, with TRBD1 matching 7 bases. The CDR3 runs to 14 residues. Per germline, CDR1 MDHEN and CDR2 SYDVKM. The ends lost 7 bases at V and 0 bases at J; junction bases unmatched: 6. DNA for the CDR3: TGTGCCAGCAAAACCGGGACAGTCTCCTACGAGCAGTACTTC. Encoded protein: CASKTGTVSYEQYF.

The V and J genes are TRBV28 and TRBJ2-5; 7 bases align to TRBD1. Trimming removed 5 bases from V and 5 bases from J; junction bases left unmatched: 11. The CDR3 spans 15 residues. Per germline, CDR1 MDHEN and CDR2 SYDVKM. The CDR3 here is CASSPGTLQGETQYF. CDR3 nucleotide sequence: TGTGCCAGCAGTCCGGGGACACTACAGGGGGAGACCCAGTACTTC.

This chain joins TRBV6-5 and TRBJ2-3; no reliable D call. Trimming took off 6 bases at V and 6 bases at J, with 19 bases between the two ends. Germline V gene sequence: CDR1 MNHEY, CDR2 SVGAGI. The CDR3 runs 15 residues. Written as DNA, the CDR3 is TGTGCCAGCAGACACTTAACCCGTACCCCCGATACGCAGTATTTT. It translates to CASRHLTRTPDTQYF.

The V gene is TRBV5-4, the J gene TRBJ2-7; D not resolved. In germline, CDR1 is SGHNT, CDR2 YYREEE (reference sequence). This CDR3 has 13 amino acids. Trimming cost V 0 bases and J 1 base, with 5 bases left between them. CDR3 sequence: CASSLDYSYEQYF. The CDR3 bases are TGTGCCAGCAGCTTGGACTATTCCTACGAGCAGTACTTC.

The chain combines TRBV27 with TRBJ2-3, with 10 nucleotides matching TRBD2. The CDR3 has 16 residues. From germline, CDR1 is MNHEY and CDR2 SMNVEV (reference sequence). The V gene end was trimmed by 1 base and the J gene end by 0 bases; junction bases not matched to a gene: 1. The CDR3 protein is CASSLLTSGSTDTQYF. DNA of the CDR3: TGTGCCAGCAGTTTATTGACTAGCGGGAGCACAGATACGCAGTATTTT.

This rearrangement joins TRBV7-2 to TRBJ2-7, with unresolved D. Germline loops: CDR1 SGHTA, CDR2 FQGNSA. The CDR3 consists of 13 residues. V lost 5 bases and J lost 4, with 12 bases in between. In nucleotides, the CDR3 is TGTGCCAGCAGCCCCGCCCTCGTATACGAGCAGTACTTC. Translated: CASSPALVYEQYF.

A word on this clone: The same CDR3 also results from other DNA sequences found in this sample. The CDR3 nucleotides read TGTGCCAGCAGCTTGCTAGCGGGCCCCTCCTACGAGCAGTACTTC. Protein sequence: CASSLLAGPSYEQYF. This sequence joins TRBV7-3 and TRBJ2-7, with 8 bases lining up with TRBD2. CDR1 is SGHTA and CDR2 is FQGTGA in the germline V gene. The CDR3 contains 15 residues. J was trimmed by 0 bases and V by 3 bases; bases with no gene match: 4.